The clone carrying this T cell receptor beta chain was counted many times. Assay: immunoSEQ multiplex PCR; the TCRdb copy retains only in-frame clones and omits some. The top ten hold 12% of the sample, which has about 600,000 clones, around 81% seen once. This sample is part of a study of shared clonotypes between healthy human individuals. CDR1 MNHNS and CDR2 SASEGT come from the germline V gene. The CDR3 is 14 amino acids. Trimming removed 3 bases from V and 3 bases from J, with 8 bases in between. The TCR was taken from a woman aged 40 to 49 in good health. Some clones in this sample may be carry-over from other donors' samples. The specimen was PBMCs. J is TRBJ2-2 and V is TRBV6-1; D is perhaps TRBD2 (5 bases). CDR3: CASSDRADTGELFF. CDR3 sequence (DNA): TGTGCCAGCAGTGATCGAGCGGACACCGGGGAGCTGTTTTTT.